This T cell receptor beta chain was found in a study of blood T cell repertoires in COVID-19. This clone was counted a few times. Authors' analysis steps: Scientists estimated how many nucleated cells there were by amplifying reference gene primers. Method: immunoSEQ multiplex PCR; TCRdb's copy keeps in-frame clones and lacks some. The V and J calls and clone size are taken from that table; D and trimming were inferred from the DNA. Of about 220,000 clones in the sample, just under 85% were seen once. Trimming shortened V by 0 bases and J by 1 base, and 10 bases separated the two germline ends. There are 16 residues in the CDR3. Germline V gene sequence: CDR1 MNHNY, CDR2 SVGAGI (reference sequence).

The sequenced sample was PBMCs or T cells enriched from blood (not recorded which). The chain links TRBV6-6 to TRBJ1-5, with D possibly being TRBD1 (5 bases). The receptor's source is a man between 35 and 55 years old who had recovered from COVID-19. The CDR3 spells CASSYSMGGSNQPQHF. CDR3 DNA: TGTGCCAGCAGTTACTCGATGGGGGGGAGCAATCAGCCCCAGCATTTT.